One and the same sample provided the 26 T cell receptor beta chains below, sequenced in a study of chemoradiotherapy in HPV16-positive cancers. TCRdb's table, derived via immunoSEQ multiplex PCR, lists solely in-frame clones and lacks some. Altogether fewer than 20,000 clones are present, 65% to 80% being singletons, with the ten largest covering approximately 8%. This specimen consisted of tumor tissue, obtained from a patient who underwent chemoradiotherapy. All receptors derive from a human donor with HPV-associated anogenital cancer.

This clone was counted only a few times. The chain is built from TRBV2 and TRBJ2-1, with D unclear. Trimming removed 8 bases at V and 10 bases at J, with 12 bases between. This CDR3 contains 11 residues. Germline lookup yields CDR1 SNHLY and CDR2 FYNNEI. DNA for the CDR3: TGTGCCAGCGGAAGTATGAAGGAGCAGTTCTTC. This gives the protein CASGSMKEQFF. The full variable domain, rest sourced from reference TRBV2 and TRBJ2-1, is EPEVTQTPSHQVTQMGQEVILRCVPISNHLYFYWYRQILGQKVEFLVSFYNNEISEKSEIFDDQFSVERPDGSNFTLKIRSTKLEDSAMYFCASGSMKEQFFGPGTRLTVL.

The chain couples TRBV7-9 to TRBJ1-2, with 10 bases lining up with TRBD1. The V gene end was trimmed by 5 bases and the J gene end by 2 bases; junction bases not matched to a gene: 5. The germline gives CDR1 SEHNR, CDR2 FQNEAQ (reference sequence). The CDR3 length is 15 residues. The CDR3 loop reads CASSGGGQGNYGYTF. In DNA, the CDR3 is TGTGCCAGCAGCGGAGGGGGACAGGGGAACTATGGCTACACCTTC.

The V and J genes are TRBV9 and TRBJ2-5, with D possibly being TRBD2 (6 bases). The CDR3 runs to 15 residues. CDR1 and CDR2 from the germline V gene are SGDLS and YYNGEE. Trimming removed 2 bases at V and 2 bases at J, with 13 bases between. Written as DNA, the CDR3 is TGTGCCAGCAGCGTTGGAGGGGCGCGTCAAGAGACCCAGTACTTC. Its translation is CASSVGGARQETQYF.

The rearrangement links TRBV7-6 to TRBJ2-4; unclear D gene. This CDR3 has 16 residues. The germline V and J ends were trimmed by 5 bases and 4 bases, with 18 bases remaining between them. Germline values: CDR1 SGHVS, CDR2 FNYEAQ. The CDR3 region is CASSPQTGDGKNIQYF. The CDR3 bases are TGTGCCAGCAGCCCCCAGACCGGAGACGGGAAAAACATTCAGTACTTC.

The V and J genes are TRBV4-2 and TRBJ2-3; TRBD2 matches at 10 bases. V trimming: 0 bases; J trimming: 5 bases; junction bases outside the gene matches: 8. The germline CDR1 and CDR2 sequences are LGHNA and YNFKEQ. The CDR3 has 17 amino acids. CDR3 protein: CASSQDSLAGALDTQYF. The CDR3 DNA reads as TGTGCCAGCAGCCAAGATTCCCTAGCGGGGGCCCTAGATACGCAGTATTTT.

This clone was detected a few times. This sequence joins TRBV6-5 and TRBJ2-2; TRBD2 aligns across 10 bases. The CDR3 covers 14 residues. V shed 6 bases, J shed 6 bases, and the junction held 4 bases outside the gene matches. From germline, CDR1 is MNHEY and CDR2 SVGAGI. Here the CDR3 reads CASRGTSEAGELFF. The CDR3 DNA follows: TGTGCCAGCAGGGGGACTAGCGAGGCCGGGGAGCTGTTTTTT.

This chain connects TRBV5-1 to TRBJ2-1, with D possibly being TRBD2 (6 bases). From germline, CDR1 is SGHRS and CDR2 YFSETQ. The CDR3 consists of 15 residues. V lost 4 bases to trimming and J lost 11 bases, with 22 bases between them. Here the CDR3 DNA reads TGCGCCAGCAGCCCCTACCGGCGGGACGGCGGGAAGCAGTTCTTC. This translates into CASSPYRRDGGKQFF.

This clone was detected a few times. The chain employs TRBV6-6 and TRBJ2-5; D might be TRBD1 or TRBD2, each matching 5 bases. Trimming stripped 5 bases from V and 5 bases from J, with 12 bases between. The CDR3 consists of 13 residues. Germline V lookup: CDR1 MNHNY, CDR2 SVGAGI (reference sequence). CDR3 amino acids: CASSIQERETQYF. CDR3 coding DNA: TGTGCCAGCAGTATACAGGAGCGGGAGACCCAGTACTTC.

This clone is medium-sized. The chain is built from TRBV5-5 and TRBJ2-1; possible D gene TRBD2, 5 bases. Germline lookup yields CDR1 SGHKS and CDR2 YYEKEE (reference sequence). V was cut by 2 bases and J by 9 bases, with 9 bases left in between. The CDR3 contains 12 residues. The CDR3 reads CASSLGGGEQFF. The CDR3 nucleotides are TGTGCCAGCAGCTTAGGCGGAGGTGAGCAGTTCTTC.

This chain links TRBV6-5 with TRBJ1-2; D is unclear. The CDR3 consists of 13 residues. Germline V gives CDR1 MNHEY, CDR2 SVGAGI. Trimming pared 5 bases from V and 1 base from J, leaving 8 bases between. The CDR3 DNA sequence: TGTGCCAGCAGTGCGTCGGATAACTATGGCTACACCTTC. Residues: CASSASDNYGYTF.

This clone has only a few counts. This chain connects TRBV6-6 to TRBJ1-1; D is ambiguous. The CDR3 extends over 13 amino acids. The ends were cut back, 0 bases at V and 8 bases at J, with 10 bases in the middle. CDR1 and CDR2 (germline): MNHNY, SVGAGI (reference sequence). The CDR3 reads CASSYSGWMEAFF. The CDR3 DNA follows: TGTGCCAGCAGTTACTCAGGTTGGATGGAAGCTTTCTTT.

This chain connects TRBV5-1 to TRBJ2-1; perhaps TRBD2 as D (6 bases). Looked up from germline, CDR1 is SGHRS and CDR2 is YFSETQ. The CDR3 runs to 14 residues. The germline V and J ends were trimmed by 5 bases and 7 bases, with 16 bases remaining between them. The CDR3 spells CASRPGTEANEQFF. For the CDR3, the DNA is TGCGCCAGCAGACCCGGGACTGAGGCGAATGAGCAGTTCTTC.

The chain couples TRBV6-9 to TRBJ2-7; the D gene is possibly TRBD2 (7 bases). The CDR3 has 14 amino acids. V shed 5 bases and J shed 1 base, with 12 bases lying between them. Germline values: CDR1 MNHGY, CDR2 SVAAGI. Here the CDR3 reads CASSGGGLSYEQYF. Here the CDR3 DNA reads TGTGCCAGCAGTGGGGGGGGCCTATCCTACGAGCAGTACTTC.

J is TRBJ2-1 and V is TRBV10-1; TRBD2 matches 8 bases. Germline CDR1 WNHNN, CDR2 SYGVQD (reference sequence). There are 14 residues in the CDR3. Losses at the gene ends were 8 bases for V and 1 base for J; bases not matched to a gene: 4. The CDR3 DNA reads TGCGCCAGCCAACGGGGGGGATCCTACAATGAGCAGTTCTTC. Encoded protein: CASQRGGSYNEQFF.

The CDR3 sequence: CASSLLSGTSGAYEQYF. CDR3 in DNA: TGTGCCAGCAGTCTCCTTTCCGGGACTAGCGGGGCCTACGAGCAGTACTTC. The chain carries TRBV21-1 and TRBJ2-7; the table gives TRBD2 as D, unverified against the DNA. TRBV21-1 is termed a pseudogene. There are 17 residues in the CDR3.

The rearrangement links TRBV2 to TRBJ2-1; no definite D call. V shed 8 bases and J shed 5 bases, with 13 bases lying between them. Germline CDR1 is SNHLY and CDR2 is FYNNEI. The CDR3 totals 13 residues. The CDR3 loop reads CASAKERNNEQFF. CDR3 coding DNA: TGTGCCAGCGCGAAGGAACGAAACAATGAGCAGTTCTTC.

The J gene is TRBJ2-1, the V gene TRBV19; 14 nucleotides line up with TRBD2. Germline V gene lookup returns CDR1 LNHDA and CDR2 SQIVND (reference sequence). Trimming at V came to 4 bases and at J to 2 bases, leaving 10 bases not matched to a gene. CDR3 length equals 19 residues. CDR3 residues: CASSTPGTSGRKAYNEQFF. The CDR3, as DNA: TGTGCCAGTAGTACGCCCGGGACTAGCGGGAGAAAGGCCTACAATGAGCAGTTCTTC.

V usage is TRBV5-1 and J usage is TRBJ2-5, with D uncertain. CDR1 SGHRS and CDR2 YFSETQ come from the germline V gene. Between the trimmed V and J ends, which lost 2 bases and 0 bases, there was a span of 2 bases. The CDR3 covers 12 residues. The CDR3 sequence: CASSFYQETQYF. CDR3 DNA: TGCGCCAGCAGCTTTTACCAAGAGACCCAGTACTTC.

The J gene is TRBJ1-3, the V gene TRBV18; D is uncertain. CDR1 and CDR2 from the germline V gene are KGHSH and LQKENI. CDR3 length: 14 residues. Trimming removed 2 bases from V and 0 bases from J, with 5 bases in between. The CDR3 DNA reads TGTGCCAGCTCACCAGTTCCCTCTGGAAACACCATATATTTT. Translated, it gives CASSPVPSGNTIYF.

This clone was detected a few times. The CDR3: CASSAGADTEAFF. The CDR3 DNA sequence: TGTGCCAGCAGTGCCGGGGCGGACACTGAAGCTTTCTTT. This sequence joins TRBV6-4 and TRBJ1-1, with a tentative D call TRBD1 (5 bases). This CDR3 has 13 amino acids. Germline V lookup: CDR1 MRHNA, CDR2 SNTAGT. The V end was cut by 4 bases, the J end by 3 bases, with 9 bases between.

The V gene is TRBV29-1, the J gene TRBJ2-5; 7 nucleotides line up with TRBD2. The V and J ends lost 4 bases and 6 bases, in that order; junction bases with no gene match: 5. The CDR3 is made up of 12 amino acids. Germline values: CDR1 SQVTM, CDR2 ANQGSEA. The CDR3: CSVGGGVQTQYF. In DNA form, the CDR3 reads TGCAGCGTTGGTGGGGGGGTCCAGACCCAGTACTTC.

J is TRBJ2-3 and V is TRBV11-2; 8 bases line up with TRBD2. J gave up 3 bases and V 3 bases, and 11 bases lay outside the gene matches. Germline CDR1 and CDR2: SGHAT and FQNNGV. The CDR3 covers 17 residues. As DNA, the CDR3 is TGTGCCAGCAGCTTTGGGCTACGGCTAGCGGGTACAGATACGCAGTATTTT. Amino acid sequence: CASSFGLRLAGTDTQYF.

The chain employs TRBV7-2 and TRBJ2-7; 7 bases are shared with TRBD2. Looked up from germline, CDR1 is SGHTA and CDR2 is FQGNSA. The ends lost 4 bases at V and 6 bases at J; junction bases unmatched: 9. This CDR3 has 14 residues. The CDR3 reads CASSSRGVLAEQYF. CDR3 DNA sequence: TGTGCCAGCAGCTCCCGGGGGGTCTTAGCCGAGCAGTACTTC. Looking up the rest from reference TRBV7-2 and TRBJ2-7 gives the full variable domain: GAGVSQSPSNKVTEKGKDVELRCDPISGHTALYWYRQSLGQGLEFLIYFQGNSAPDKSGLPSDRFSAERTGGSVSTLTIQRTQQEDSAVYLCASSSRGVLAEQYFGPGTRLTVT.

This chain links TRBV6-1 with TRBJ1-1; D call uncertain. The V gene's germline CDR1 is MNHNS and CDR2 SASEGT. The CDR3 runs to 11 residues. V gave up 4 bases and J gave up 6 bases, with 6 bases separating them. The chain's CDR3 is CASSAVAEAFF. Here the CDR3 DNA reads TGTGCCAGCAGTGCGGTGGCTGAAGCTTTCTTT.

This clone was detected only once. The chain is built from TRBV5-1 and TRBJ1-6, with TRBD1 as a possible D gene (5 bases). Germline V gives CDR1 SGHRS, CDR2 YFSETQ. The CDR3 totals 19 residues. V lost 4 bases and J lost 3, with 23 bases in between. CDR3 sequence reads: CASSPRDFNSQIYNSPLHF. In DNA, the CDR3 is TGCGCCAGCAGCCCGCGGGACTTCAACTCCCAAATCTATAATTCACCCCTCCACTTT.

This chain links TRBV18 with TRBJ1-2; 7 bases line up with TRBD1. Germline values: CDR1 KGHSH, CDR2 LQKENI. This CDR3 has 13 amino acids. The V and J ends lost 3 bases and 6 bases, in that order; junction bases with no gene match: 4. As DNA, the CDR3 is TGTGCCAGCTCACCTGACAGGGAAGATGGCTACACCTTC. Its translation is CASSPDREDGYTF. Full variable domain (outside the CDR3, taken from reference TRBV18 and TRBJ1-2): NAGVMQNPRHLVRRRGQEARLRCSPMKGHSHVYWYRQLPEEGLKFMVYLQKENIIDESGMPKERFSAEFPKEGPSILRIQQVVRGDSAAYFCASSPDREDGYTFGSGTRLTVV.